The rows below give T cell receptor beta chains drawn from one sample of a study of human thymus T cells. Some clones are missing from TCRdb's copy, which holds only in-frame ones; the method was immunoSEQ multiplex PCR. The sample carries 46,000 or so clones, 85% to 95% recorded once. The sequenced sample was blood. The source of these receptors is a girl less than two years old with a congenital heart defect but otherwise immunologically healthy. CDR3s include the opening cysteine and the closing phenylalanine or tryptophan. A D gene is named only where the DNA matches it firmly. Rows may omit the clone size; those that give it use once, few, many or a size class.

>TRBV19|TRBJ2-6|.|.
CASGGLDSGANVLTF
TGTGCCAGTGGCGGTTTAGATTCTGGGGCCAACGTCCTGACTTTC
>TRBV9|TRBJ1-1|.|TRBD1
CASSRQGLSEAFF
TGTGCCAGCAGTAGACAGGGTCTTTCTGAAGCTTTCTTT
>TRBV19|TRBJ2-1|.|.
CASSIEGGGEQFF
TGTGCCAGTAGTATCGAAGGGGGAGGTGAGCAGTTCTTC
>TRBV28|TRBJ2-7|.|.
CASSLRYEQYF
TGTGCCAGCAGTTTACGCTACGAGCAGTACTTC
>TRBV4-2|TRBJ1-4|.|.
CASSHDGATNEKLFF
TGTGCCAGCAGCCATGACGGTGCAACTAATGAAAAACTGTTTTTT
>TRBV6-5|TRBJ2-5|once|.
CASSSGGGHETQYF
TGTGCCAGCAGCTCCGGAGGGGGCCACGAGACCCAGTACTTC
>TRBV20-1|TRBJ2-1|.|.
CSAPVGVEQFF
TGCAGTGCCCCCGTTGGGGTTGAGCAGTTCTTC
>TRBV27|TRBJ1-4|.|.
CASSTLATNEKLFF
TGTGCCAGCAGTACATTGGCAACTAATGAAAAACTGTTTTTT
>TRBV7-7|TRBJ2-5|.|TRBD1
CASSAMKQGETQYF
TGTGCTAGCAGCGCCATGAAACAGGGGGAGACCCAGTACTTC
>TRBV27|TRBJ2-5|.|.
CASSFSGLTQETQYF
TGTGCCAGCAGTTTCTCAGGGTTGACTCAAGAGACCCAGTACTTC
>TRBV25-1|TRBJ1-2|.|TRBD1
CASSERGTGGVGYTF
TGTGCCAGCAGTGAAAGGGGGACAGGGGGGGTTGGCTACACCTTC
>TRBV7-9|TRBJ1-6|.|.
CASSFGDSPLHF
TGTGCCAGCAGCTTTGGGGATTCACCCCTCCACTTT
>TRBV7-2|TRBJ1-3|.|.
CASSPSGRPFGNTIYF
TGTGCCAGCAGCCCCTCGGGACGGCCATTTGGAAACACCATATATTTT
>TRBV5-1|TRBJ1-1|.|.
CASSFQSGDYTEAFF
TGCGCCAGCAGCTTCCAGTCAGGAGACTACACTGAAGCTTTCTTT
>TRBV27|TRBJ2-7|.|.
CASSLFGSPEQYF
TGTGCCAGCAGCCTATTCGGAAGTCCCGAGCAGTACTTC
>TRBV7-8|TRBJ2-3|.|.
CASSYRDPLTDTQYF
TGTGCCAGCAGCTATCGTGACCCGCTCACAGATACGCAGTATTTT
>TRBV7-8|TRBJ2-1|.|.
CAGALGSFDEQFF
TGTGCCGGAGCACTCGGGAGCTTCGATGAGCAGTTCTTC
>TRBV6-1|TRBJ2-2|.|.
CASSDEGTGELFF
TGTGCCAGCAGTGACGAGGGGACCGGGGAGCTGTTTTTT
>TRBV7-2|TRBJ1-1|.|.
CASSQAGQLNTEAFF
TGTGCCAGCAGCCAGGCCGGGCAGCTGAACACTGAAGCTTTCTTT
>TRBV9|TRBJ2-5|.|TRBD2
CASSPETSGAQETQYF
TGTGCCAGCAGCCCAGAGACTAGCGGGGCTCAAGAGACCCAGTACTTC
>TRBV4-2|TRBJ2-3|.|.
CASSETSTDTQYF
TGTGCCAGCAGCGAGACTAGCACAGATACGCAGTATTTT
>TRBV28|TRBJ2-1|.|.
CASSLQVLRRAIYNEQFF
TGTGCCAGCAGCCTACAAGTCTTGAGGCGGGCAATATACAATGAGCAGTTCTTC
>TRBV7-9|TRBJ2-5|.|TRBD2
CASSFGLGETQYF
TGTGCCAGCAGCTTCGGACTAGGCGAGACCCAGTACTTC
>TRBV5-1|TRBJ2-3|.|TRBD2
CASSLAAGGVPDTQYF
TGCGCCAGCAGCTTGGCCGCGGGAGGGGTCCCAGATACGCAGTATTTT
>TRBV19|TRBJ2-5|.|.
CASSIKMGGVGTQYF
TGTGCCAGTAGTATAAAAATGGGGGGCGTGGGGACCCAGTACTTC
>TRBV15|TRBJ2-7|.|TRBD1
CATSARQGQGHEQYF
TGTGCCACCAGCGCCCGGCAGGGACAGGGTCACGAGCAGTACTTC
>TRBV5-4|TRBJ2-4|.|.
CASSPMGGAKNIQYF
TGTGCCAGCAGCCCCATGGGGGGCGCCAAAAACATTCAGTACTTC